Described below is a single T cell receptor (beta chain) sequence and its context. Its target is unknown. As handled by the study authors: From ImmunoSEQ came sequences covering only the junction and carrying no quality scores, so filtering differed. The table came from immunoSEQ multiplex PCR; TCRdb's copy has only in-frame clones and leaves some out. The DNA gave D and trimming, while V, J and clone size come from that table. Of 950,000 to 1,100,000 clones in the sample, approximately 72% were seen once. The sample is drawn from a study of shared clonotypes between healthy human individuals. V shed 3 bases and J shed 0 bases, with 10 bases lying between them. Per germline, CDR1 SGHRS and CDR2 YFSETQ. The CDR3 runs 15 residues. Study-wide results and caveats: When compared with the clonotypes that were shared by all four sorted-subset donors, the non-shared clonotypes turned out to have lower generation probabilities.

The chain joins TRBV5-1 to TRBJ2-1; D is perhaps TRBD2 (6 bases). Sample: memory CD4+ T cells sorted from blood. Subset reported: CD45RA-negative fraction. The origin of this receptor is a young man in good health. The CDR3 here is CASSSDGGSYNEQFF. CDR3 nucleotide sequence: TGCGCCAGCAGCTCAGACGGGGGCTCCTACAATGAGCAGTTCTTC.